These 7 T cell receptor beta chains were all obtained from the same sample, sequenced in a study of cytotoxic CD8 clonotypes in ibrutinib-treated CLL. Profiling relied on immunoSEQ multiplex PCR, and the TCRdb table lists in-frame clones only, not all of them. The sample carries 35,000 to 45,000 clones, over 55% recorded once. The starting material was PBMCs, obtained at disease progression, from a patient treated with ibrutinib. All receptors come from a human donor with chronic lymphocytic leukemia.

This clone is a singleton in its sample. The V and J genes are TRBV7-8 and TRBJ1-2; 9 bases map to TRBD1. Germline trimming cut 5 bases from V and 2 bases from J; bases unmatched to any gene: 6. Germline lookup yields CDR1 SGHVS and CDR2 FQNEAQ. The length of the CDR3 is 15 residues. CDR3 in amino acids: CASSPTGGHNYGYTF. The CDR3 DNA is TGTGCCAGCAGCCCGACAGGGGGTCACAACTATGGCTACACCTTC.

This sequence joins TRBV7-8 and TRBJ1-2; tentative D call: TRBD1 (5 bases). From germline, CDR1 is SGHVS and CDR2 FQNEAQ. The CDR3 extends over 15 amino acids. V gave up 1 base and J gave up 6 bases, with 15 bases separating them. In DNA form, the CDR3 reads TGTGCCAGCAGCTTAGATGGGGCATTAGGGCATGGCTACACCTTC. Translation: CASSLDGALGHGYTF.

The rearrangement joins TRBV4-1 to TRBJ1-1; D not certain. The CDR3 has 15 amino acids. Trimming removed 0 bases from V and 1 base from J, with 9 bases in between. The germline V gene has CDR1 MGHRA and CDR2 YSYEKL. CDR3 nucleotide sequence: TGCGCCAGCAGCCAAGAATCGGGCGGGAACACTGAAGCTTTCTTT. It translates to CASSQESGGNTEAFF.

This clone was observed a few times. The rearrangement links TRBV4-1 to TRBJ2-3, with 9 nucleotides matching TRBD1. CDR1 and CDR2 (germline): MGHRA, YSYEKL. The CDR3 loop spans 17 amino acids. V shed 0 bases and J 3 bases; nucleotides not matched to a gene: 7. The CDR3 sequence: CASSQDPPQGATDTQYF. For the CDR3, the DNA is TGCGCCAGCAGCCAAGATCCCCCACAGGGGGCAACAGATACGCAGTATTTT.

The gene calls are TRBV7-6 and TRBJ1-1; D is perhaps TRBD1 (5 bases). Germline CDR1 is SGHVS and CDR2 is FNYEAQ. Trimming pared 4 bases from V and 10 bases from J, leaving 16 bases between. The CDR3 spans 13 residues. CDR3 region: CASSSAQGAVAFF. CDR3 DNA sequence: TGTGCCAGCAGCTCCGCCCAGGGCGCGGTAGCTTTCTTT.

This sequence joins TRBV7-8 and TRBJ1-2; D remains ambiguous. CDR1 is SGHVS, CDR2 FQNEAQ, per germline. The CDR3 has 16 amino acids. Trimming took 5 bases from V and 8 from J, leaving 24 bases between them. The CDR3 coding sequence is TGTGCCAGCAGCCGTACAAGGGATTATGGCCCAGGAGGCTACACCTTC. Translated, it gives CASSRTRDYGPGGYTF.

The genes are TRBV6-1 and TRBJ1-5, with 7 bases fitting TRBD1. The germline CDR1 and CDR2 sequences are MNHNS and SASEGT. Trimming at V came to 7 bases and at J to 6 bases, leaving 12 bases not matched to a gene. This CDR3 contains 15 residues. CDR3 amino acids: CASTLGTAGGQPQHF. As DNA, the CDR3 is TGTGCCAGCACACTCGGGACAGCGGGGGGTCAGCCCCAGCATTTT.